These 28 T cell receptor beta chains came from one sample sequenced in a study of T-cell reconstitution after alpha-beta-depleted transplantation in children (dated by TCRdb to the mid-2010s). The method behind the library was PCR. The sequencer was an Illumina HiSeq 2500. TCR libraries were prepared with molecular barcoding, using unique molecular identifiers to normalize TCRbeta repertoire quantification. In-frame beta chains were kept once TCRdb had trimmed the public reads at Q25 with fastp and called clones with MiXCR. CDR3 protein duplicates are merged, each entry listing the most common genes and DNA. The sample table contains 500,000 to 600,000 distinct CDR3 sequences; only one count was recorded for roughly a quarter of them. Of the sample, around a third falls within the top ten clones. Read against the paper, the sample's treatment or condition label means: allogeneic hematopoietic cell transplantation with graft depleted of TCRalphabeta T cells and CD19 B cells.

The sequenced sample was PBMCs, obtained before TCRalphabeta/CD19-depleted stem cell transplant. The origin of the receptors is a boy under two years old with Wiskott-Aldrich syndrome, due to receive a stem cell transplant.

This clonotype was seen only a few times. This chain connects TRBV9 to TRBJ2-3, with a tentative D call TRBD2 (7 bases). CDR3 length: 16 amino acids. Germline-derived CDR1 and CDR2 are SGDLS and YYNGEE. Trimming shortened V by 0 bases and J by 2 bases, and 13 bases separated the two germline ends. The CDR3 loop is CASSVEGGGVTDTQYF. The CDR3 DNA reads TGTGCCAGCAGCGTAGAGGGGGGGGGCGTCACAGATACGCAGTATTTT.

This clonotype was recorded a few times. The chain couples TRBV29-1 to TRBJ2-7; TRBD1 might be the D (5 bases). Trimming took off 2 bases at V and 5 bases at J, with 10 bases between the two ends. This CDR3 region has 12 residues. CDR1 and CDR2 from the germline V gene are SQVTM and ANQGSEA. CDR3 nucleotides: TGCAGCGTTGAAAAGGGGCGGAACGAGCAGTACTTC. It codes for CSVEKGRNEQYF.

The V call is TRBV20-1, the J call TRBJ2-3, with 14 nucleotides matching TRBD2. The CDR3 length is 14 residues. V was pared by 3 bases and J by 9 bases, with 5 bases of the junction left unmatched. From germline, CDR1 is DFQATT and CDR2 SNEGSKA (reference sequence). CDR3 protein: CSASGLAGGWTQYF. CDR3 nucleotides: TGCAGTGCTAGTGGACTAGCGGGAGGATGGACGCAGTATTTT.

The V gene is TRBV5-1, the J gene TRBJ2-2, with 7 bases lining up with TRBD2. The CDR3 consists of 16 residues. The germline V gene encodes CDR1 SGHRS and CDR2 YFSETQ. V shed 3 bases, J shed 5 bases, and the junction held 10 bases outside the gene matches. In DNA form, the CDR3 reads TGCGCCAGCAGCTCAAGCGGGATGGCCCCTACCGGGGAGCTGTTTTTT. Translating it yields CASSSSGMAPTGELFF.

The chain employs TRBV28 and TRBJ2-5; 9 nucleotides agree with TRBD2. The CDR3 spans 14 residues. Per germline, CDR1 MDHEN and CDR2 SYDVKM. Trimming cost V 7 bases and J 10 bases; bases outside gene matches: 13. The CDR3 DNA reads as TGTGCCAGCAAGGTAGCGGGAGCGTTGGGGGACCAGTACTTC. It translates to CASKVAGALGDQYF. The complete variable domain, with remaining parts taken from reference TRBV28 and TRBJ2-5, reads DVKVTQSSRYLVKRTGEKVFLECVQDMDHENMFWYRQDPGLGLRLIYFSYDVKMKEKGDIPEGYSVSREKKERFSLILESASTNQTSMYLCASKVAGALGDQYFGPGTRLLVL.

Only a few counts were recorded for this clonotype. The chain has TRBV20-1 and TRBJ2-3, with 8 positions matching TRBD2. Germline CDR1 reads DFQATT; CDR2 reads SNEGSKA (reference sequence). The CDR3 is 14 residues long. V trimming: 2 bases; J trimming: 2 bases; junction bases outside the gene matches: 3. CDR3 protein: CSARNSGNTDTQYF. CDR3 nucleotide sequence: TGCAGTGCTAGAAATAGCGGGAACACAGATACGCAGTATTTT.

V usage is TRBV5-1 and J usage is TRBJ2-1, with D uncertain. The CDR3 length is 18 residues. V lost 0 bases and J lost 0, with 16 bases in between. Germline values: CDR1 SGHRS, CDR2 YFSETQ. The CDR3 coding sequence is TGCGCCAGCAGCTTGGGTAGGGTCCGCGTTGGCTCCTACAATGAGCAGTTCTTC. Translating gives CASSLGRVRVGSYNEQFF.

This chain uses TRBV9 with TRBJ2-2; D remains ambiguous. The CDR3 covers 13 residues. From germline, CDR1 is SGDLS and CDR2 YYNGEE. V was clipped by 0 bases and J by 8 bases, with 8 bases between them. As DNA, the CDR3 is TGTGCCAGCAGCGTAGCAGATGAAGGGGAGCTGTTTTTT. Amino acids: CASSVADEGELFF.

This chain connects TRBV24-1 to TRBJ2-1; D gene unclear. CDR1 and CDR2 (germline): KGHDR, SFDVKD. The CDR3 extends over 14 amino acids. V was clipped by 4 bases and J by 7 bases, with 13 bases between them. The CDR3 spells CATSDRTHANEQFF. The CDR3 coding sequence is TGTGCCACCAGTGACCGGACGCATGCAAATGAGCAGTTCTTC.

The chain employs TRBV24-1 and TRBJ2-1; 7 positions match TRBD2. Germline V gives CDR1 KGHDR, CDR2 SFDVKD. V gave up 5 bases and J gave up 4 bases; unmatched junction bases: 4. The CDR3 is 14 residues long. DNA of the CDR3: TGTGCCACCAGTGGGGCTAGCGGTTACAATGAGCAGTTCTTC. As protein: CATSGASGYNEQFF.

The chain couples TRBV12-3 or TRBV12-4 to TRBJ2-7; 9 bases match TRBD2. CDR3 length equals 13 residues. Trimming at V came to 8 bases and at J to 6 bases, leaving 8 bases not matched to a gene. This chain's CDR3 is CASQRAAGGEQYF. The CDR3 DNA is TGTGCCAGCCAAAGAGCAGCGGGAGGCGAGCAGTACTTC.

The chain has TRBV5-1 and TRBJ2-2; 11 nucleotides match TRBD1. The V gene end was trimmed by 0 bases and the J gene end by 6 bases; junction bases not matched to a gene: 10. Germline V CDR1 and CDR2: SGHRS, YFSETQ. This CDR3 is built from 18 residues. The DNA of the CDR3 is TGCGCCAGCAGCTTGGGCCGGACAGGGGGCGTATCATCCGGGGAGCTGTTTTTT. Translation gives CASSLGRTGGVSSGELFF.

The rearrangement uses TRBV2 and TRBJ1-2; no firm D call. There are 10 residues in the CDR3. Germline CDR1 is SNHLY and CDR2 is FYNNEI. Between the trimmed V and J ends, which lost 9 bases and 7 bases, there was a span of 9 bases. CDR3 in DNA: TGTGCCAGGGACCTAGGTGGCTACACCTTC. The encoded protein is CARDLGGYTF.

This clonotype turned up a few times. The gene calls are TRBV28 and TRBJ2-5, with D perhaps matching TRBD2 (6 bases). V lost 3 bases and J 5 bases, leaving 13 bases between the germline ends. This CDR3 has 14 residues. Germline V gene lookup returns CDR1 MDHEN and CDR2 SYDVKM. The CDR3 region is CASSFPWGEETQYF. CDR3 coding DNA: TGTGCCAGCAGTTTCCCCTGGGGGGAGGAGACCCAGTACTTC.

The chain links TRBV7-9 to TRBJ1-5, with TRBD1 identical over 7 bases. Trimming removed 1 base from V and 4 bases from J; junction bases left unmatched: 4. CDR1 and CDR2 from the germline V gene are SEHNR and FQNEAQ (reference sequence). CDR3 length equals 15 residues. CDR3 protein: CASSLGGQINQPQHF. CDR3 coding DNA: TGTGCCAGCAGCTTAGGGGGACAGATAAATCAGCCCCAGCATTTT.

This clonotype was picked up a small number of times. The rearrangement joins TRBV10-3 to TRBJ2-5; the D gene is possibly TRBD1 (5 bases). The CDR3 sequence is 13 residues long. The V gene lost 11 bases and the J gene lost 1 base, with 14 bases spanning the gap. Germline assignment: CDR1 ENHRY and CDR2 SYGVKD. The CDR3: CAAQRGSQETQYF. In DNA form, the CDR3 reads TGTGCCGCCCAAAGGGGTTCCCAAGAGACCCAGTACTTC.

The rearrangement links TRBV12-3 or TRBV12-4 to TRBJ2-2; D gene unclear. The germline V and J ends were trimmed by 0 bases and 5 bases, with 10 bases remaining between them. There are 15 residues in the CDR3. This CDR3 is CASSLAPQLTGELFF. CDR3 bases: TGTGCCAGCAGTTTAGCCCCGCAGCTTACCGGGGAGCTGTTTTTT.

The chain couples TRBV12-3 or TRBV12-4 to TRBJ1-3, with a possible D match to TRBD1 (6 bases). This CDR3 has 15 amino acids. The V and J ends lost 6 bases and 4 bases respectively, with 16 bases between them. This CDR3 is CASRGEQGKGNTIYF. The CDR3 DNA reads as TGTGCCAGCAGGGGCGAACAGGGAAAAGGAAACACCATATATTTT.

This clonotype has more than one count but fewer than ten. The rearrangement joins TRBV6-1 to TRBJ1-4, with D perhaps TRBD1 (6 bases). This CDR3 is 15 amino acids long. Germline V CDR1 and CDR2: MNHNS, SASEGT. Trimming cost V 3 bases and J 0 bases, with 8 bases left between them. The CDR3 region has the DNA TGTGCCAGCAGTGACAGGGGTGCAACTAATGAAAAACTGTTTTTT. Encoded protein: CASSDRGATNEKLFF.

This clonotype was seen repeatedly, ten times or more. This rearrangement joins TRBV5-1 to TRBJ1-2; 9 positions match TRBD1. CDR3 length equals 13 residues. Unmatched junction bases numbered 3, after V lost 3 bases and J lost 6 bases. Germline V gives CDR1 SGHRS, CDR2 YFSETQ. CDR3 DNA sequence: TGCGCCAGCAGCTCTGGGACAGGGAATGGCTACACCTTC. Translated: CASSSGTGNGYTF.

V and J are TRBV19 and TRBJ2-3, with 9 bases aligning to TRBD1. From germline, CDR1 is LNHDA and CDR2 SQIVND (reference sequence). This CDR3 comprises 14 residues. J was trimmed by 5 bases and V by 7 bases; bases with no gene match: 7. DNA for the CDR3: TGTGCCAGTAAGGAGGGACAGGGTCAAGATACGCAGTATTTT. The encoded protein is CASKEGQGQDTQYF. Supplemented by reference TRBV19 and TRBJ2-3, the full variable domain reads DGGITQSPKYLFRKEGQNVTLSCEQNLNHDAMYWYRQDPGQGLRLIYYSQIVNDFQKGDIAEGYSVSREKKESFPLTVTSAQKNPTAFYLCASKEGQGQDTQYFGPGTRLTVL.

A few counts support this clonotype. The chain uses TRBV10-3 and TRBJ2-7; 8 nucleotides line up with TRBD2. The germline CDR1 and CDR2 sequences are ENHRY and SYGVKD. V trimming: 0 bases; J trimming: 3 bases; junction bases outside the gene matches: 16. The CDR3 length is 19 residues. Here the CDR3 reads CAISESTGTSRGSYYEQYF. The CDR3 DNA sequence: TGTGCCATCAGTGAGTCGACCGGGACTAGTCGAGGTTCCTACTACGAGCAGTACTTC.

CDR3 protein: CASSYTGGNVETQYF. The CDR3 nucleotides read TGTGCCAGCAGTTATACAGGGGGGAATGTGGAGACCCAGTACTTC. The chain couples TRBV28 to TRBJ2-5, with 8 bases identical to TRBD1. V lost 4 bases, J lost 5 bases, and 9 bases stayed unmatched. The CDR3 consists of 15 residues. CDR1 is MDHEN and CDR2 is SYDVKM in the germline V gene.

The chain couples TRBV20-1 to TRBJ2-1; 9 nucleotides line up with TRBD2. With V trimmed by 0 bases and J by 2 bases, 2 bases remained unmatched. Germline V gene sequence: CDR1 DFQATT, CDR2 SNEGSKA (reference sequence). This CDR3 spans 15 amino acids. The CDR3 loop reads CSARDVAGAYNEQFF. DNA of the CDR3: TGCAGTGCTAGAGATGTAGCGGGGGCCTACAATGAGCAGTTCTTC.

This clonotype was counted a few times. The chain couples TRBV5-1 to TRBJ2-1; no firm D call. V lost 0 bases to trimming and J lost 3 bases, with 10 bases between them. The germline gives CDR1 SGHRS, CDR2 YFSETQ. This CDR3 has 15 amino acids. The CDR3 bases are TGCGCCAGCAGCTTGGGTCAGCGTCTCTACAATGAGCAGTTCTTC. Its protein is CASSLGQRLYNEQFF.

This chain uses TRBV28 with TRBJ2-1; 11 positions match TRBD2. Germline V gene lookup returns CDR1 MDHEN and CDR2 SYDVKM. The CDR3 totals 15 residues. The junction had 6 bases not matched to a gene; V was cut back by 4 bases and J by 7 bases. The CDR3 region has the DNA TGTGCCAGCAGTTCGTCCTCTAGCGGGAGGAATGAGCAGTTCTTC. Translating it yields CASSSSSSGRNEQFF.

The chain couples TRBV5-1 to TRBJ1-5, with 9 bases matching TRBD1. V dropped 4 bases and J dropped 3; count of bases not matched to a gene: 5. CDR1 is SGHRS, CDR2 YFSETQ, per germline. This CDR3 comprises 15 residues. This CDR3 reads CASSEGQGHNQPQHF. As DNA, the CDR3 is TGCGCCAGCAGCGAAGGACAGGGGCACAATCAGCCCCAGCATTTT. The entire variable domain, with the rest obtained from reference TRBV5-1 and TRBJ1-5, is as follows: KAGVTQTPRYLIKTRGQQVTLSCSPISGHRSVSWYQQTPGQGLQFLFEYFSETQRNKGNFPGRFSGRQFSNSRSEMNVSTLELGDSALYLCASSEGQGHNQPQHFGDGTRLSIL.

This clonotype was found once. CDR3 DNA sequence: TGTGCCAGCAGCTTCAAGGCCGGGACCATACGGGGACACAATGAGCAGTTCTTC. Translating gives CASSFKAGTIRGHNEQFF. This rearrangement joins TRBV11-1 to TRBJ2-1, with D possibly called TRBD1 or TRBD2 (5 bases each). The CDR3 totals 18 residues. V lost 3 bases to trimming and J lost 5 bases, with 23 bases between them. Germline loops: CDR1 SGHAT, CDR2 FQDESV (reference sequence).